This T cell receptor beta chain was captured by sequencing in a study of blood T cell repertoires in COVID-19. Turning to the study itself: Samples taken during acute and convalescent COVID-19 were collected in the United States, Italy and Spain. PBMCs, B-cell-depleted T cells, or T cells were the source of the cDNA or gDNA that made up the material.

The CDR3 loop spans 15 amino acids. With 0 bases removed from V and 5 bases from J, the gap between germline ends came to 9 bases. Germline CDR1 and CDR2: SGDLS and YYNGEE. Original processing methods: Reference gene primer amplification in the assay estimated nucleated cell counts. TCRdb keeps only in-frame clones here, not all; method: immunoSEQ multiplex PCR. V and J calls and clone size are as listed in that table; D and trimming were resolved from the DNA. The data show about 230,000 clones, with 81% seen just once and roughly 7.9% held by the top ten. The sequence came from a woman aged 80 or older with acute or convalescent COVID-19. Sequencing used peripheral blood. The V gene is TRBV9, the J gene TRBJ1-6; tentatively, D is TRBD1 (6 bases). CDR3 nucleotide sequence: TGTGCCAGCAGCGTAGGGGCAGGGGATAATTCACCCCTCCACTTT. Protein sequence: CASSVGAGDNSPLHF. The whole variable domain, filled in from reference TRBV9 and TRBJ1-6, reads DSGVTQTPKHLITATGQRVTLRCSPRSGDLSVYWYQQSLDQGLQFLIQYYNGEERAKGNILERFSAQQFPDLHSELNLSSLELGDSALYFCASSVGAGDNSPLHFGNGTRLTVT.